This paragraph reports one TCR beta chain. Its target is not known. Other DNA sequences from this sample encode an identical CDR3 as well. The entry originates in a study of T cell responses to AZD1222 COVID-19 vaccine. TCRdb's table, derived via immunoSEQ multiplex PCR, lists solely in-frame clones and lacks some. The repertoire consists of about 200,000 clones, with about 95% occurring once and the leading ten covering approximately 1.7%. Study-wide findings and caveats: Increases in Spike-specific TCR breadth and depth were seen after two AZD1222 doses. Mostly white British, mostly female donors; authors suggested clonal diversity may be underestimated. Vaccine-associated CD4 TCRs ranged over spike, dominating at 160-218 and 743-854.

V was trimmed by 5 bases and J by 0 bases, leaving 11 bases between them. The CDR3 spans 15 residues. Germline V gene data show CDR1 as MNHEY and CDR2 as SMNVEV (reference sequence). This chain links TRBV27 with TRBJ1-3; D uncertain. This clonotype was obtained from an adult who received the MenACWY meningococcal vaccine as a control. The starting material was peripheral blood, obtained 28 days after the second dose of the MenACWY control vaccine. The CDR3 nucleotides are TGTGCCAGCAGTCTTGGACGTAACTCTGGAAACACCATATATTTT. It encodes CASSLGRNSGNTIYF.